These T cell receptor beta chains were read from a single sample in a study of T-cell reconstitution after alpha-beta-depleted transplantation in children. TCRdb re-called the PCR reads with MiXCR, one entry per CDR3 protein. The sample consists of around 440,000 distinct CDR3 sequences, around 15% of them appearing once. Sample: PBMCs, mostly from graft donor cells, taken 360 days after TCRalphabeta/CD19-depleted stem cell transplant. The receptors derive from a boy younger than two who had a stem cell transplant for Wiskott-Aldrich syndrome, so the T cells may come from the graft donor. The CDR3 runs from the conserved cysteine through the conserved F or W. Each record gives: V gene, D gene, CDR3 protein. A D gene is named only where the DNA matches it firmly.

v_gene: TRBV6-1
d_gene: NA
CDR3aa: CASSETDRFEAFF

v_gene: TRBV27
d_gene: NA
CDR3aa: CASRRFHRDTQYF

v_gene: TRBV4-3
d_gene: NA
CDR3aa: CASSQGQGGDTQYF

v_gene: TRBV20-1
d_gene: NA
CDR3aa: CSAVFVTRVEETQYF

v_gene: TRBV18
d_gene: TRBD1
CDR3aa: CASSSTGESEQYF

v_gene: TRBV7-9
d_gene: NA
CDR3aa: CASSSWGGRITYNEQFF

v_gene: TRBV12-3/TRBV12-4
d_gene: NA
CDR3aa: CASSLQGAPQYF

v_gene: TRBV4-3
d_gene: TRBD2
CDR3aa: CASSQGGLGSYNEQFF

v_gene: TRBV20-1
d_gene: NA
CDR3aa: CSVLIYSYEQYF

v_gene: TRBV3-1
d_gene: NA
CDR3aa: CASQGPEQYF

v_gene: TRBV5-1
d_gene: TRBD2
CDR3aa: CASSLVVAGVGTHEQFF

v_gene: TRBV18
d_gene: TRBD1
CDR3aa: CASSPTGAPLHF

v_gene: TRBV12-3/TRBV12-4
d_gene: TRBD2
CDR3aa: CASSPGGTQYF

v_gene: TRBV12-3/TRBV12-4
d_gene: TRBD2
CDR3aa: CASSNPGLADNEQFF

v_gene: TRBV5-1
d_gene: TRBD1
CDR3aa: CASSHGTPKTGRNYGYTF

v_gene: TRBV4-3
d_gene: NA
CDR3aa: CASSQELSQPQHF

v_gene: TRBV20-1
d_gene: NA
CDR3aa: CSARGRQGSYNEQFF

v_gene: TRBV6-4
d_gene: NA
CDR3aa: CASSALLSLSLENTGELFF

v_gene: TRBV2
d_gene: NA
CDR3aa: CASSLGRSGNTIYF

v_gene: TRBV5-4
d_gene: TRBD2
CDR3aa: CASSLMLAVSTDTQYF

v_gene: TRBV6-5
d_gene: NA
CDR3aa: CASSVFNSPLHF

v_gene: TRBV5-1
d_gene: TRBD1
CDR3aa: CASSFGGTGGLNIQYF

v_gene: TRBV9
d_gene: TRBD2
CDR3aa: CASSQTGTRASDTQYF

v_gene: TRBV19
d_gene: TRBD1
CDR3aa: CASREQGFREQFF

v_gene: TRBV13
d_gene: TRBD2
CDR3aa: CAISRSRLAGGRTDTQYF

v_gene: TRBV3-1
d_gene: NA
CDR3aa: CASSPRDWYNEQFF

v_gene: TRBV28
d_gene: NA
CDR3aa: CASSVLGGRLEKLFF

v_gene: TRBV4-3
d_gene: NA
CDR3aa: CASSQGGQPMTF

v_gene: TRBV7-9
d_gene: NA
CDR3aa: CASSSGYSPLHF

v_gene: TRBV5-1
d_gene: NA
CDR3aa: CASSSQGSRRYWSYNEQFF

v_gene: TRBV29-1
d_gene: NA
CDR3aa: CSALDGNTGELFF

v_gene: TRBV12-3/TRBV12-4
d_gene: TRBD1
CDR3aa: CASREGTGSYEQYF

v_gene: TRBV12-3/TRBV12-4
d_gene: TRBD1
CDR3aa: CASSYAGTVNEKLFF

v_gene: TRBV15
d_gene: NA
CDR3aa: CATSRLDRALYEQYF

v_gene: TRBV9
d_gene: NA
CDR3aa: CASSVEGVSSDTQYF

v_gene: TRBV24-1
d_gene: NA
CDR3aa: CATSDLRGNQETQYF

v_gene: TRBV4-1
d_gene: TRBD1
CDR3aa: CASSQDYSTGIQETQYF

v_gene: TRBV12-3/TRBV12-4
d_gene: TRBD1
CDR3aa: CASSLTTGLQETQYF

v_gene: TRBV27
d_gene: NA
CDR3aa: CASSFRAEASGANVLTF